This record concerns one T cell receptor beta chain sequence. The CDR3 sequence is 17 residues long. Germline trimming cut 2 bases from V and 7 bases from J; bases unmatched to any gene: 11. Germline V CDR1 and CDR2: MDHEN, SYDVKM. These data are taken from a study of blood T cell repertoires in COVID-19. TCRdb's table, derived via immunoSEQ multiplex PCR, lists solely in-frame clones and lacks some. This table has some 200,000 clones, about 93% appearing once. The chain recombines TRBV28 with TRBJ2-2, with 9 bases identical to TRBD1. The specimen was peripheral blood. The receptor was derived from a man aged 25-45 years with COVID-19, enrolled during active disease. The CDR3 spells CASSLVYRGQEGGELFF. CDR3 DNA: TGTGCCAGCAGTTTAGTCTACAGGGGGCAGGAGGGCGGGGAGCTGTTTTTT.